This TCR beta chain is drawn from a study of blood T cell repertoires in COVID-19. Overall study: Acute and convalescent COVID-19 specimens originated in the United States, Italy and Spain.

Clinical history reported by participants formed the basis on which cohorts were assigned. Donors in Cohort 3 who had recovered were those with two negative PCRs, healthcare professional clearance, or resolution of their symptoms. In this sample, this clone turned up once. J gave up 4 bases and V 5 bases, and 5 bases lay outside the gene matches. CDR3 length: 15 amino acids. Germline V gives CDR1 MNHEY, CDR2 SMNVEV (reference sequence). Produced via immunoSEQ multiplex PCR; TCRdb's table is partial and in-frame only. The table shows 210,000 or so clones, with approximately 90% occurring only once. The specimen was PBMCs or T cells enriched from blood (not recorded which). The sequence derives from a man aged 30-40 years who had recovered from COVID-19. The V gene is TRBV27, the J gene TRBJ2-1; 10 bases line up with TRBD2. Written as DNA, the CDR3 is TGTGCCAGCAGTGGGCTAGCGGGAGCTTACAATGAGCAGTTCTTC. Encoded protein: CASSGLAGAYNEQFF.